Listed below are T cell receptor beta chains from one sample, sequenced in a study of blood T cell repertoires in COVID-19. Clones were sequenced by immunoSEQ multiplex PCR, and TCRdb holds only the in-frame ones, with some missing. The repertoire holds over 120,000 clones, with about four fifths as singletons. The sample taken for sequencing was peripheral blood. Receptors were obtained from a woman aged 80 or older with acute or convalescent COVID-19. Each CDR3 is given with its conserved first and last residue.

v_call,cdr3_aa
TRBV15,CATSRDRGVSGANVLTF
TRBV10-3,CAISESEGSIYGYTF
TRBV29-1,CSVVSGLGAYEQYF
TRBV2,CASSLAGGETDTQYF
TRBV7-3,CASSATGGTEAFF
TRBV9,CASSVAPGGDQPQHF
TRBV5-4,CASSLTGAGNTIYF
TRBV18,CASSPSLAGGSTDTQYF
TRBV10-2,CASRTFNQPQHF
TRBV18,CASSPFRTPEVAFF
TRBV5-1,CASSLAAGAAGELFF
TRBV6-5,CASWQGVAYNSPLHF
TRBV4-1,CASSQDGKAARRGEAFF
TRBV7-9,CASSLDPDNSPLHF
TRBV12-3/TRBV12-4,CASKPSPDTQYF
TRBV5-1,CASSLGRSLTYEQYF
TRBV18,CASSPRPGYQETQYF
TRBV7-2,CASSLVGQGGYGYTF
TRBV6-5,CASSYSGRGRQEKLFF
TRBV4-2,CASSQDPRDSTFF
TRBV7-8,CASSLPRRLRSNQPQHF
TRBV19,CASSKTGRRADTQYF
TRBV4-3,CASSQGGEAFF
TRBV6-6,CATRTVLLEPQHF
TRBV19,CASSIGTGGVGLQYF
TRBV5-1,CASSPLPKDTDTQYF
TRBV4-1,CASSQLVRGRANEKLFF
TRBV5-6,CASSWGQGRETYEQYF
TRBV29-1,CSVEEAGAGTDTQYF
TRBV18,CASSQLSYEQYF
TRBV19,CASGQGGWGEKLFF